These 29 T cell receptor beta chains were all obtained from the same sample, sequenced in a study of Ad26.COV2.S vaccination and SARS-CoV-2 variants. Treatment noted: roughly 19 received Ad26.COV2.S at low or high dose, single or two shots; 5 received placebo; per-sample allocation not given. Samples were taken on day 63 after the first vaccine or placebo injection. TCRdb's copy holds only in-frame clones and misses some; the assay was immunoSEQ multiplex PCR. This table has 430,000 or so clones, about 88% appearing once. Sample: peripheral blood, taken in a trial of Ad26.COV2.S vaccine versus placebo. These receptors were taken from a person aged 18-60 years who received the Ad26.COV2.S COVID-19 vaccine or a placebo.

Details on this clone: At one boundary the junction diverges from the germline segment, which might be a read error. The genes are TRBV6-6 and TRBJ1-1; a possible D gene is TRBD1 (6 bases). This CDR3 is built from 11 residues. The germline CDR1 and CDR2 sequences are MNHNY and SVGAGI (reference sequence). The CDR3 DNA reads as TGTGCCAGCACCCGGGACACAGAAGCTTTCTTT. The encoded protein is CASTRDTEAFF.

CDR3 coding DNA: TGTGCCAGCAGTGCCTTGTTTGTGGCTCCAGCGCCCAAGCAGTTCTTC. Protein product: CASSALFVAPAPKQFF. This chain links TRBV6-1 with TRBJ2-1; D gene uncertain. Germline-derived CDR1 and CDR2 are MNHNS and SASEGT. This CDR3 is built from 16 residues. Trimming pared 4 bases from V and 11 bases from J, leaving 24 bases between.

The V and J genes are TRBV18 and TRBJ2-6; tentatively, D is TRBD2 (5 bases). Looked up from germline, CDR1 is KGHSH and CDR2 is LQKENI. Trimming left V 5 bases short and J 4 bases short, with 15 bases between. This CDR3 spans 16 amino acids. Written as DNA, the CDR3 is TGTGCCAGCTCAGCCTTCGGGATCGGCGGGGCCAACGTCCTGACTTTC. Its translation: CASSAFGIGGANVLTF.

This CDR3 is CASSPSGVDTDTQYF. CDR3 in DNA: TGTGCCAGCAGCCCGTCCGGGGTGGACACAGATACGCAGTATTTT. The chain combines TRBV11-3 with TRBJ2-3; perhaps TRBD2 as D (5 bases). CDR3 length equals 15 residues. The V and J ends lost 5 bases and 2 bases respectively, with 14 bases between them. Looked up from germline, CDR1 is SGHNT and CDR2 is YENEEA.

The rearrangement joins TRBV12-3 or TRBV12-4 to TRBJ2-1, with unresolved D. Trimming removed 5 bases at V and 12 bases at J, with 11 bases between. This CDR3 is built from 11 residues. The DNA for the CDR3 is TGTGCCAGCAGTGCGGTGTCCGGGCAGTTCTTC. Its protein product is CASSAVSGQFF.

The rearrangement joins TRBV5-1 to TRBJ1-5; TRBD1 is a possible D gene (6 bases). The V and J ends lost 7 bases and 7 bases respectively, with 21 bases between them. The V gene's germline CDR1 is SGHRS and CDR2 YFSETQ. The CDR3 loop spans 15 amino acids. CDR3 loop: CASGWGQGLGQPQHF. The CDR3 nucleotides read TGCGCCAGCGGATGGGGCCAGGGGTTGGGACAGCCCCAGCATTTT. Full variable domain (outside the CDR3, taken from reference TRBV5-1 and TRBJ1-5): KAGVTQTPRYLIKTRGQQVTLSCSPISGHRSVSWYQQTPGQGLQFLFEYFSETQRNKGNFPGRFSGRQFSNSRSEMNVSTLELGDSALYLCASGWGQGLGQPQHFGDGTRLSIL.

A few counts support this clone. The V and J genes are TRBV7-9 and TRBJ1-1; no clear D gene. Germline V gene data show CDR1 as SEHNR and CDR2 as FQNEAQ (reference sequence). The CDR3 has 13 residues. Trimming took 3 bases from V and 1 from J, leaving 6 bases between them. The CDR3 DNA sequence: TGTGCCAGCAGCTTTCACGAGAACACTGAAGCTTTCTTT. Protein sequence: CASSFHENTEAFF.

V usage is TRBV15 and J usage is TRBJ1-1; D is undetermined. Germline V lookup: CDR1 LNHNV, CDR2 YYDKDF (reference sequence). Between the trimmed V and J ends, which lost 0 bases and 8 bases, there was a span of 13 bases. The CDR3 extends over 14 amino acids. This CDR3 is CATSRDPEVREAFF. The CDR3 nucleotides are TGTGCCACCAGCAGAGATCCAGAAGTCCGCGAAGCTTTCTTT.

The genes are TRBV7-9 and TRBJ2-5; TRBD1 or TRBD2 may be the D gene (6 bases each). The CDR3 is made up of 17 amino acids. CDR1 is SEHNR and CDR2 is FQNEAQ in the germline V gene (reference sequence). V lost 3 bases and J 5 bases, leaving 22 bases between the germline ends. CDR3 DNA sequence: TGTGCCAGCAGCTTCCTAATCCGGGGGCCCACCGTGGAGACCCAGTACTTC. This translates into CASSFLIRGPTVETQYF.

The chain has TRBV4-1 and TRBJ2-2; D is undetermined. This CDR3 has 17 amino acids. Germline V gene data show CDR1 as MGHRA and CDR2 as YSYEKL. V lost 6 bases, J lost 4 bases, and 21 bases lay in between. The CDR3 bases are TGCGCCAGCAGTCACTATGTCCGCCGGGTGAGCACCGGGGAGCTGTTTTTT. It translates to CASSHYVRRVSTGELFF.

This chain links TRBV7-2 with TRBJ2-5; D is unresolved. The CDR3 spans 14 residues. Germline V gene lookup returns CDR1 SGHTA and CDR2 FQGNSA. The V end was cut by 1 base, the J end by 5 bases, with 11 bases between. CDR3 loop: CASSLELSRETQYF. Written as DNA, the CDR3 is TGTGCCAGCAGCTTAGAGTTGAGTCGGGAGACCCAGTACTTC.

CDR3 region: CSAPHYNEQFF. In DNA, the CDR3 is TGCAGTGCTCCCCATTACAATGAGCAGTTCTTC. This chain joins TRBV20-1 and TRBJ2-1; D unresolved. CDR1 is DFQATT and CDR2 is SNEGSKA in the germline V gene (reference sequence). The ends were cut back, 5 bases at V and 4 bases at J, with 6 bases in the middle. This CDR3 contains 11 residues.

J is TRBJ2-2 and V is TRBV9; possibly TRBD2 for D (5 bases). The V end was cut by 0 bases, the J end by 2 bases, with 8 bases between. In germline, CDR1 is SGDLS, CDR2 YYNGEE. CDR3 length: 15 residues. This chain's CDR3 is CASSVGGFNTGELFF. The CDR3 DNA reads TGTGCCAGCAGCGTAGGAGGGTTCAACACCGGGGAGCTGTTTTTT.

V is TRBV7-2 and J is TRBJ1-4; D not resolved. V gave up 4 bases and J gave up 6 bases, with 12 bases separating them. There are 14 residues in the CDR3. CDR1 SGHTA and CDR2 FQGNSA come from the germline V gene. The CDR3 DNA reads TGTGCCAGCAGCTCGGATGTCGGAGATGAAAAACTGTTTTTT. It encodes CASSSDVGDEKLFF.

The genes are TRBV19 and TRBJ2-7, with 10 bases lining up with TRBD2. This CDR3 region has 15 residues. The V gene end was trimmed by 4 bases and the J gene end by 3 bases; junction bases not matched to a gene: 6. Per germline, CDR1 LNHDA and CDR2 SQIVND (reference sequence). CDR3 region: CASSKGLAAFYEQYF. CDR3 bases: TGTGCCAGTAGTAAAGGACTAGCGGCCTTCTACGAGCAGTACTTC.

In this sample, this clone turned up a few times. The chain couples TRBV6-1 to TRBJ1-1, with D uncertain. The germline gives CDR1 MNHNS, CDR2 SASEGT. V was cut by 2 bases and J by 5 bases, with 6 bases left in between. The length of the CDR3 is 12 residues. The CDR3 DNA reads TGTGCCAGCAGTGAATTGTGGACTGAAGCTTTCTTT. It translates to CASSELWTEAFF.

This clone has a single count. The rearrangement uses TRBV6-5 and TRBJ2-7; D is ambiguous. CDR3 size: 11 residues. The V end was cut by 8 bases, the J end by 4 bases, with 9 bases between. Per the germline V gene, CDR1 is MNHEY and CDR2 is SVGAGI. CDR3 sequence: CASGRGYEQYF. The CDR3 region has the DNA TGTGCCAGCGGGCGCGGTTACGAGCAGTACTTC.

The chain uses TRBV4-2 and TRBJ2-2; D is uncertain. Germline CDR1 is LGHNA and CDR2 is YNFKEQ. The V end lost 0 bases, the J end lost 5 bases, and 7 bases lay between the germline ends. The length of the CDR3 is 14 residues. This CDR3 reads CASSQDSVTGELFF. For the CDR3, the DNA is TGTGCCAGCAGCCAAGACTCAGTAACCGGGGAGCTGTTTTTT.

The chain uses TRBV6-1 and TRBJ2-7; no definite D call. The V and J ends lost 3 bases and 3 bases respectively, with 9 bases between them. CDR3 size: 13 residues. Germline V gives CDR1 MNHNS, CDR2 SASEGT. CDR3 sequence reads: CASSEGIGYEQYF. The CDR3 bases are TGTGCCAGCAGTGAGGGGATCGGCTACGAGCAGTACTTC.

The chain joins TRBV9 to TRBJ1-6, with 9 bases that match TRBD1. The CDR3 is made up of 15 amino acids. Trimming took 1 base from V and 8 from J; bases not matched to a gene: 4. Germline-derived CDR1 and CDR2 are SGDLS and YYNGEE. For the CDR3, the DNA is TGTGCCAGCAGCGTATTGGGACAGGGTCATTCACCCCTCCACTTT. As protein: CASSVLGQGHSPLHF.

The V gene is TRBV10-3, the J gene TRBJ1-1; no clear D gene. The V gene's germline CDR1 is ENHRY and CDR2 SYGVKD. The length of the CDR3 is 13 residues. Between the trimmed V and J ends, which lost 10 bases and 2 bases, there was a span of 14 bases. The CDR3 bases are TGTGCCACCGTACCCACAGCTAACACTGAAGCTTTCTTT. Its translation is CATVPTANTEAFF.

The CDR3 DNA is TGTGCCAGCAGTTGGGGAGGCCCTCGAGGAGAGACCCAGTACTTC. Translated, it gives CASSWGGPRGETQYF. The chain carries TRBV27 and TRBJ2-5; D is possibly TRBD2 (6 bases). V was shortened by 4 bases and J by 4 bases, with 16 bases between the two germline ends. CDR1 and CDR2 from the germline V gene are MNHEY and SMNVEV (reference sequence). This CDR3 comprises 15 residues.

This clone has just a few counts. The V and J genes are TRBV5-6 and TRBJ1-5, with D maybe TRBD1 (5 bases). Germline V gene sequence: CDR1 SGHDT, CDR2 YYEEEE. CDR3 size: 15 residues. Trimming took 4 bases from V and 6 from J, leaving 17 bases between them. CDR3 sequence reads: CASSPFGGVGQPQHF. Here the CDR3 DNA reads TGTGCCAGCAGCCCCTTCGGGGGAGTGGGTCAGCCCCAGCATTTT.

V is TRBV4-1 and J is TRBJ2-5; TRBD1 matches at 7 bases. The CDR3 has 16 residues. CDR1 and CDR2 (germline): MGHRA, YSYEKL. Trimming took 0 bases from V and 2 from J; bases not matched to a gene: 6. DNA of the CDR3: TGCGCCAGCAGCCAAGATTGGCCAGGGGGTCAAGAGACCCAGTACTTC. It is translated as CASSQDWPGGQETQYF.

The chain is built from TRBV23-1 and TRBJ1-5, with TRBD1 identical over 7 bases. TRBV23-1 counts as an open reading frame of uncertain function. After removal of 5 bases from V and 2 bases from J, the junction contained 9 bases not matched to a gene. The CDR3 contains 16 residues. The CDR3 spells CASSTDRVCCNQPQHF. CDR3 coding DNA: TGCGCCAGCAGTACAGACAGGGTATGTTGCAATCAGCCCCAGCATTTT.

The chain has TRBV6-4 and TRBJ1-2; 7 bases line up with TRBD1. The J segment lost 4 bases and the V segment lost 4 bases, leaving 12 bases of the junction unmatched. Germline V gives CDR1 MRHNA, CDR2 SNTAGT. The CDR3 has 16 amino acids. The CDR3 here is CASSAEGAGNGYGYTF. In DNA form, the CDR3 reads TGTGCCAGCAGTGCCGAGGGGGCCGGTAACGGCTATGGCTACACCTTC.

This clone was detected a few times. The CDR3: CASSLGDNQPQHF. CDR3 coding DNA: TGTGCCAGCAGCCTCGGTGACAATCAGCCCCAGCATTTT. The chain joins TRBV3-1 (or the pseudogene TRBV3-2) to TRBJ1-5; D gene unclear. The germline V and J ends were trimmed by 4 bases and 3 bases, with 7 bases remaining between them. Germline CDR1 reads LGHDT; CDR2 reads YNNKEL (reference sequence). The CDR3 runs 13 residues.

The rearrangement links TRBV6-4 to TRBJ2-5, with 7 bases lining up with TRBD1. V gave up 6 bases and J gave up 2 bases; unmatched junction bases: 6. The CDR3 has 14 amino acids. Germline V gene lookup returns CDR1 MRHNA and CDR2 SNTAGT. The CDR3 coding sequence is TGTGCCAGCAGAGAGACAGGGCGGCAAGAGACCCAGTACTTC. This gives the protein CASRETGRQETQYF.

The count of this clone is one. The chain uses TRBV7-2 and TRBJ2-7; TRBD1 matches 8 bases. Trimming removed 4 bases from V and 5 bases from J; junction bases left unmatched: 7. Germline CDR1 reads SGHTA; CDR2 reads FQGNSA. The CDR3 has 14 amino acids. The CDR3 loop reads CASSSDRESDEQYV. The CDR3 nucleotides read TGTGCCAGCAGCTCGGACAGGGAGAGCGACGAGCAGTACGTC.